This TCR beta chain originates from a study of T cell changes during pregnancy in multiple sclerosis. Measured with immunoSEQ multiplex PCR; TCRdb has only the in-frame clones, and not every one. The sample carries 65,000 to 95,000 clones, approximately 90% recorded once. Between the trimmed V and J ends, which lost 10 bases and 5 bases, there was a span of 21 bases. The germline gives CDR1 SNHLY, CDR2 FYNNEI. This CDR3 spans 15 amino acids. The clonotype was recovered from a female donor with multiple sclerosis, enrolled in a pregnancy study. The chain recombines TRBV2 with TRBJ2-1; perhaps TRBD2 as D (7 bases). The sequenced sample was peripheral blood, obtained before pregnancy. For the CDR3, the DNA is TGTGCCACCCGGTGGGGGGGGCCTACGGACAATGAGCAGTTCTTC. Its protein product is CATRWGGPTDNEQFF.